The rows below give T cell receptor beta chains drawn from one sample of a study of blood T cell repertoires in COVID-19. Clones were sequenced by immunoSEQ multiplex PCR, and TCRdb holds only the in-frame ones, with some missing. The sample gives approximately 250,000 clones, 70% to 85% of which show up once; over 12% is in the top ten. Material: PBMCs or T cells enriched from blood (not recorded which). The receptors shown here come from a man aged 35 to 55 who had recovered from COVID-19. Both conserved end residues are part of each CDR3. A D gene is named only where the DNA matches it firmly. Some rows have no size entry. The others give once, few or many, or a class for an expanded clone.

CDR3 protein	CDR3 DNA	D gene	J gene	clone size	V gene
CASTPSSRQPQHF	TGTGCCAGTACCCCCTCTTCCAGACAGCCCCAGCATTTT	-	TRBJ1-5	-	TRBV19
CASSLVNTEAFF	TGTGCCAGCAGTTTAGTAAACACTGAAGCTTTCTTT	-	TRBJ1-1	-	TRBV12-3/TRBV12-4
CASRLGRVPDTQYF	TGTGCAAGTCGCTTAGGGCGGGTCCCAGATACGCAGTATTTT	-	TRBJ2-3	-	TRBV12-2
CASSSDRGRNSPLHF	TGTGCCAGCAGCTCGGACAGGGGGAGAAATTCACCCCTCCACTTT	TRBD1	TRBJ1-6	-	TRBV11-2
CASSRPGGKAYEQYF	TGTGCCAGCAGTCGCCCTGGGGGGAAAGCGTACGAGCAGTACTTC	-	TRBJ2-7	once	TRBV28
CSGQGAKETQYF	TGCAGCGGGCAAGGAGCTAAAGAGACCCAGTACTTC	-	TRBJ2-5	-	TRBV29-1
CASSLVSGAGTPHQPQHF	TGTGCCAGCAGTTTGGTGTCAGGGGCAGGGACCCCCCATCAGCCCCAGCATTTT	-	TRBJ1-5	-	TRBV28
CASSLYSGTPYEQYF	TGTGCCAGCTCACTCTATAGCGGGACTCCCTACGAGCAGTACTTC	TRBD2	TRBJ2-7	-	TRBV18
CASSSRQGSQPQHF	TGTGCCAGCAGTTCTCGACAAGGGAGTCAGCCCCAGCATTTT	-	TRBJ1-5	-	TRBV28
CASSHPGYEQYF	TGTGCCAGCAGCCATCCCGGCTACGAGCAGTACTTC	-	TRBJ2-7	-	TRBV4-2
CASSLARDTQYF	TGCGCCAGCAGCTTGGCTCGAGATACGCAGTATTTT	-	TRBJ2-3	-	TRBV5-1
CASSLNTGQYNEQFF	TGTGCCAGCAGCTTAAACACAGGACAATACAATGAGCAGTTCTTC	-	TRBJ2-1	-	TRBV7-3
CASSFTRAEAFF	TGTGCCAGCAGTTTCACGAGGGCCGAAGCTTTCTTT	-	TRBJ1-1	-	TRBV12-3/TRBV12-4
CASSLGPQGSPLHF	TGTGCCAGCAGCTTAGGACCACAGGGGTCACCCCTCCACTTT	TRBD1	TRBJ1-6	-	TRBV11-2
CASSVGQNNEQYF	TGTGCCAGCAGCGTTGGACAAAATAACGAGCAGTACTTC	-	TRBJ2-7	-	TRBV9
CASSGDRGRDGYTF	TGTGCCAGCAGTGGGGACAGGGGCCGGGATGGCTACACCTTC	TRBD1	TRBJ1-2	once	TRBV6-2/TRBV6-3
CASSDPSGSSYNEQFF	TGTGCCAGCAGTGACCCTAGCGGGAGCTCCTACAATGAGCAGTTCTTC	TRBD2	TRBJ2-1	-	TRBV2
CASRREGVNYGYTF	TGTGCCAGCAGAAGGGAGGGGGTTAACTATGGCTACACCTTC	-	TRBJ1-2	-	TRBV2
CASSYLWAVNQPQHF	TGTGCCAGCAGTTACCTCTGGGCCGTCAATCAGCCCCAGCATTTT	-	TRBJ1-5	many	TRBV6-2/TRBV6-3
CASSPRTNRHEQFF	TGTGCCAGCAGCCCCCGGACTAACCGCCATGAGCAGTTCTTC	-	TRBJ2-1	-	TRBV11-2
CASSSMAGYGEKLFF	TGTGCCAGCAGTTCAATGGCGGGGTATGGTGAAAAACTGTTTTTT	-	TRBJ1-4	-	TRBV27
CATSPREPNEKLFF	TGTGCCACCAGCCCCCGGGAGCCGAATGAAAAACTGTTTTTT	-	TRBJ1-4	-	TRBV15
CASSERTGNDQPQHF	TGTGCCAGCAGTGAAAGGACAGGGAACGATCAGCCCCAGCATTTT	TRBD1	TRBJ1-5	-	TRBV2
CASRGGSGYTF	TGTGCCAGTAGGGGGGGGAGCGGCTACACCTTC	-	TRBJ1-2	-	TRBV19
CATKQASYSNQPQHF	TGTGCCACCAAACAGGCCTCTTATAGCAATCAGCCCCAGCATTTT	-	TRBJ1-5	-	TRBV6-5
CASSIDAGRNSPLHF	TGTGCCAGTAGTATAGACGCAGGCCGTAATTCACCCCTCCACTTT	-	TRBJ1-6	-	TRBV19
CASSSGGGRKTQYF	TGTGCCAGCAGCTCGGGGGGAGGGCGAAAGACCCAGTACTTC	TRBD2	TRBJ2-5	-	TRBV3-1/TRBV3-2
CASSPRGQMAGNTIYF	TGTGCCAGCAGCCCTCGTGGACAGATGGCTGGAAACACCATATATTTT	-	TRBJ1-3	-	TRBV4-2
CSASGGRGVSYNSPLHF	TGCAGTGCTAGTGGCGGGAGGGGTGTTTCCTATAATTCACCCCTCCACTTT	-	TRBJ1-6	-	TRBV20-1
CASSPGQWDGKLFF	TGTGCCAGCAGCCCGGGACAGTGGGACGGAAAACTGTTTTTT	TRBD1	TRBJ1-4	-	TRBV7-2
CASRGPVGQPQHF	TGTGCCAGTAGGGGCCCCGTAGGTCAGCCCCAGCATTTT	-	TRBJ1-5	-	TRBV19
CASSQVIGQGYEQYF	TGCGCCAGCAGCCAAGTCATAGGACAGGGCTACGAGCAGTACTTC	TRBD1	TRBJ2-7	-	TRBV4-3
CASSLGAVGELFF	TGTGCCAGCAGCCTTGGGGCTGTCGGGGAGCTGTTTTTT	-	TRBJ2-2	-	TRBV3-1/TRBV3-2
CASSQGSAGGQTQYF	TGTGCCAGCAGCCAGGGGTCGGCGGGGGGGCAAACGCAGTATTTT	TRBD2	TRBJ2-3	few	TRBV3-1/TRBV3-2